The T cell receptor beta chain described here comes from a study of blood T cell repertoires in COVID-19. Looking at the study overall: Material from acute and convalescent COVID-19 was sourced from the United States, Italy and Spain.

Trimming left V 1 base short and J 5 bases short, with 11 bases between. The CDR3 is 14 residues long. Germline V gene data show CDR1 as SGHTA and CDR2 as FQGNSA. The repertoire was sequenced with immunoSEQ multiplex PCR; TCRdb's copy has only in-frame clones and lacks some. The sample holds tens of thousands of clones, roughly 85% seen once. The V gene is TRBV7-2, the J gene TRBJ2-5, with a tentative D call TRBD1 (6 bases). The source material was peripheral blood. This clonotype was obtained from a human donor in a cohort sampled during active COVID-19. The CDR3 protein is CASSLGGGPETQYF. DNA for the CDR3: TGTGCCAGCAGCTTAGGTGGGGGCCCGGAGACCCAGTACTTC.